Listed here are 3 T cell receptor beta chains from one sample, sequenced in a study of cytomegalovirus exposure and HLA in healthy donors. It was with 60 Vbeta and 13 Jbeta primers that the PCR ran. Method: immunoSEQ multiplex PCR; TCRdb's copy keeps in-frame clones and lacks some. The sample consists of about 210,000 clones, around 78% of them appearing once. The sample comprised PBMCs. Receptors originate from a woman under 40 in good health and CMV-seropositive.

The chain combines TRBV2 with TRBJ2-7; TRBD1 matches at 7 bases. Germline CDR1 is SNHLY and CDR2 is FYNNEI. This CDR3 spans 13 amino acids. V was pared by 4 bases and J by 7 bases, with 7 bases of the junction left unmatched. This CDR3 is CASSVPAGGEQYF. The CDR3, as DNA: TGTGCCAGCAGTGTTCCGGCAGGGGGTGAGCAGTACTTC. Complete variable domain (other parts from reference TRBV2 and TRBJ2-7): EPEVTQTPSHQVTQMGQEVILRCVPISNHLYFYWYRQILGQKVEFLVSFYNNEISEKSEIFDDQFSVERPDGSNFTLKIRSTKLEDSAMYFCASSVPAGGEQYFGPGTRLTVT.

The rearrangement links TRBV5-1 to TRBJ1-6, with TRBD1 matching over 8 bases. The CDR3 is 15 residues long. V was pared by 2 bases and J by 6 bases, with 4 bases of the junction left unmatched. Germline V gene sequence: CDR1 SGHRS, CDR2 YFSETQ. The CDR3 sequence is CASSFGTGTNSPLHF. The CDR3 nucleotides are TGCGCCAGCAGCTTCGGGACAGGAACTAATTCACCCCTCCACTTT.

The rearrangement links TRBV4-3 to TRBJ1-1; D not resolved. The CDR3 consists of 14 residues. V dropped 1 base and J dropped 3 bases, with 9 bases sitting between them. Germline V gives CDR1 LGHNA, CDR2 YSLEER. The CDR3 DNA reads TGCGCCAGCAGCCAAGGGGCAGGATACACTGAAGCTTTCTTT. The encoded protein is CASSQGAGYTEAFF.